The 8 T cell receptor beta chains below were found in one sample sequenced in a study of shared clonotypes between healthy human individuals. Assay: immunoSEQ multiplex PCR; the TCRdb copy retains only in-frame clones and omits some. Of roughly 660,000 clones detected, less than 95% appear once; the ten largest clones hold 34%. The sequenced sample consisted of memory CD8+ T cells from PBMCs. Subset noted: CD45RO+ cells pooled with CCR7-negative TemRA cells. The source of these receptors is a young man in good health. Some clones in this sample may be carry-over from other donors' samples.

The gene calls are TRBV28 and TRBJ2-5, with TRBD1 matching over 10 bases. Per the germline V gene, CDR1 is MDHEN and CDR2 is SYDVKM. There are 17 residues in the CDR3. V lost 6 bases, J lost 5 bases, and 15 bases stayed unmatched. The CDR3 sequence is CASSLTGGGVVSETQYF. The DNA for the CDR3 is TGTGCCAGCAGCCTGACAGGGGGCGGGGTAGTGAGTGAGACCCAGTACTTC.

The chain couples TRBV11-1 to TRBJ2-1; D may be TRBD1 (6 bases). This CDR3 has 13 amino acids. Germline V gene lookup returns CDR1 SGHAT and CDR2 FQDESV (reference sequence). V was pared by 5 bases and J by 15 bases, with 20 bases between. The CDR3 reads CASSLYRAVDVFF. The DNA for the CDR3 is TGTGCCAGCAGCCTATACAGGGCCGTCGATGTGTTCTTC.

The chain is built from TRBV9 and TRBJ2-7; D uncertain. Germline CDR1 reads SGDLS; CDR2 reads YYNGEE. This CDR3 comprises 14 residues. The ends were cut back, 4 bases at V and 4 bases at J, with 15 bases in the middle. This CDR3 reads CASSPDIGKYEQYF. The DNA for the CDR3 is TGTGCCAGCAGCCCTGACATAGGGAAGTACGAGCAGTACTTC.

The DNA of the CDR3 is TGTGCCACCAGCAGAGGACGGACAGTGACCTCCTACGAGCAGTACTTC. Translated: CATSRGRTVTSYEQYF. This chain joins TRBV15 and TRBJ2-7, with a possible D match to TRBD1 (6 bases). The germline V and J ends were trimmed by 1 base and 0 bases, with 13 bases remaining between them. This CDR3 region has 16 residues. The germline V gene has CDR1 LNHNV and CDR2 YYDKDF (reference sequence).

This clone occurred once. The V and J genes are TRBV9 and TRBJ2-4, with 7 nucleotides matching TRBD1. V lost 3 bases and J lost 6; bases outside the gene matches: 3. Germline V gene sequence: CDR1 SGDLS, CDR2 YYNGEE. This CDR3 region has 13 residues. CDR3 loop: CASSGQGLNIQYF. The CDR3 DNA reads as TGTGCCAGCAGCGGACAGGGATTAAACATTCAGTACTTC.

The chain is built from TRBV9 and TRBJ2-7, with D maybe TRBD2 (5 bases). The germline V gene has CDR1 SGDLS and CDR2 YYNGEE. V was clipped by 4 bases and J by 5 bases, with 16 bases between them. The CDR3 extends over 14 amino acids. The CDR3 loop is CASSSSLPRDEQYF. Here the CDR3 DNA reads TGTGCCAGCAGCTCCAGCCTCCCGAGGGACGAGCAGTACTTC.

In the case of this clone: Other DNA sequences of this sample code for an identical CDR3. The CDR3, as DNA: TGTGCCAGCAGTCCGTGGACAGGCCAAGAGACCCAGTACTTC. Translated, it gives CASSPWTGQETQYF. The chain has TRBV28 and TRBJ2-5; 7 nucleotides align to TRBD1. The germline CDR1 and CDR2 sequences are MDHEN and SYDVKM. The CDR3 contains 14 residues. The ends lost 5 bases at V and 1 base at J; junction bases unmatched: 4.

The chain links TRBV7-2 to TRBJ1-5, with D perhaps TRBD1 (5 bases). Trimming removed 4 bases at V and 4 bases at J, with 11 bases between. This CDR3 has 14 amino acids. CDR1 is SGHTA, CDR2 FQGNSA, per germline. The CDR3 sequence: CASSSWTTNQPQHF. The CDR3, as DNA: TGTGCCAGCAGCTCCTGGACAACAAATCAGCCCCAGCATTTT.